A selection of T cell receptor beta chains follows, all from one sample in a study of blood T cell repertoires in COVID-19. The method was immunoSEQ multiplex PCR; TCRdb's version includes in-frame clones alone and lacks a portion of them. The table shows 45,000 to 55,000 clones, with approximately 87% occurring only once. The specimen was peripheral blood. These receptors all come from a human donor in a cohort sampled during active COVID-19. The CDR3 runs from the conserved cysteine through the conserved F or W. The order of the fields is D gene, J gene, clone size, V gene, CDR3 DNA, CDR3 protein. A D gene is named only where the DNA matches it firmly. Rows give clone size only sometimes, using once, few, many, or a class for an expanded clone.

>-|TRBJ2-5|-|TRBV2
TGTGCCAGCAGTGAAAGGGGCGTGACCTACAGGACCCAGTACTTC
CASSERGVTYRTQYF
>-|TRBJ2-7|-|TRBV2
TGTGCCAGCAGTCCTCAACCGGGACTCACTTACGAGCAGTACTTC
CASSPQPGLTYEQYF
>-|TRBJ1-3|-|TRBV28
TGTGCCATCCAGGCTTTTGGAAACACCATATATTTT
CAIQAFGNTIYF
>-|TRBJ1-2|-|TRBV6-2/TRBV6-3
TGTGCCAGCAGTTATGGGCCGGACATCTATGGCTACACCTTC
CASSYGPDIYGYTF
>TRBD1|TRBJ2-6|-|TRBV5-1
TGCGCCAGCAGCTTGGCCGGACAGGGGAGAAAGGCCAACGTCCTGACTTTC
CASSLAGQGRKANVLTF
>-|TRBJ1-2|-|TRBV7-9
TGTGCCAGCAGTCCGGTACAGGGCTATGGCTACACCTTC
CASSPVQGYGYTF
>TRBD1|TRBJ2-1|-|TRBV11-2
TGTGCCAGCAGCCCTGGGGACAGGGGCTATGAGCAGTTCTTC
CASSPGDRGYEQFF
>-|TRBJ2-2|few|TRBV6-2/TRBV6-3
TGTGCCAGCAGTGAGGCTCTCACAACTACCGCGAACACCGGGGAGCTGTTTTTT
CASSEALTTTANTGELFF
>TRBD2|TRBJ2-5|-|TRBV6-2/TRBV6-3
TGTGCCAGCAGCATAGCGGGGGGGCCTGGAGAGACCCAGTACTTC
CASSIAGGPGETQYF
>-|TRBJ1-1|-|TRBV29-1
TGCAGCGTTGACATTCAGTTCACTGAAGCTTTCTTT
CSVDIQFTEAFF
>TRBD1|TRBJ1-5|-|TRBV28
TGTGCCAGCGCTCCGGGGACAGGAGTTCAGCCCCAGCATTTT
CASAPGTGVQPQHF
>-|TRBJ2-3|once|TRBV6-5
TGTGCCGTCCGGGGGGCGGGAGATACGCAGTATTTT
CAVRGAGDTQYF
>TRBD1|TRBJ2-2|once|TRBV11-2
TGTGCCAGCAGCTCGGGACAGATGAACACCGGGGAGCTGTTTTTT
CASSSGQMNTGELFF
>-|TRBJ1-5|once|TRBV19
TGTGCCAGTAGTATAGTGCGGGAGCAAAATCAGCCCCAGCATTTT
CASSIVREQNQPQHF
>TRBD1|TRBJ2-7|-|TRBV28
TGTGCCAGCAAGCCGCCGGGACAGGGGAAAGAGCAGTACTTC
CASKPPGQGKEQYF
>-|TRBJ1-1|-|TRBV6-2/TRBV6-3
TGTGCCAGCAGTGGGCATTACACTGAAGCTTTCTTT
CASSGHYTEAFF
>-|TRBJ2-1|-|TRBV5-6
TGTGCCAGCAGTCGATGGGGGGGCCTAGCTCGCTACAATGAGCAGTTCTTC
CASSRWGGLARYNEQFF
>-|TRBJ2-1|-|TRBV5-1
TGCGCCAGCACCATGACAGACTCCTACAATGAGCAGTTCTTC
CASTMTDSYNEQFF
>-|TRBJ1-5|-|TRBV7-2
TGTGCCAGCAGCTTAGTACCGGGGGAGAATCAGCCCCAGCATTTT
CASSLVPGENQPQHF
>TRBD1|TRBJ2-2|-|TRBV5-6
TGTGCCAGCTTATCGGACAGGGAAAGGGAAAGGAACGGGGAGCTGTTTTTT
CASLSDRERERNGELFF
>-|TRBJ1-1|-|TRBV6-5
TGTGCCAGCAGGCTAACTGGGAACACTGAAGCTTTCTTT
CASRLTGNTEAFF
>TRBD1|TRBJ1-1|-|TRBV9
TGTGCCAGCAGCAACCAGCCCGGGACAGTGAACACTGAAGCTTTCTTT
CASSNQPGTVNTEAFF
>-|TRBJ2-4|-|TRBV10-3
TGTGCCATCAGTGCGTCCGGAAGGGGGTCAGGCATTCAGTACTTC
CAISASGRGSGIQYF
>TRBD2|TRBJ2-7|-|TRBV5-1
TGCGCCAGCAGCGCCTATAGCGGGGGTTCCTACGAGCAGTACTTC
CASSAYSGGSYEQYF
>TRBD1|TRBJ2-3|-|TRBV6-2/TRBV6-3
TGTGCCAGCAGTTACGCAAGGACAGGGGGAAGGGATACGCAGTATTTT
CASSYARTGGRDTQYF
>-|TRBJ1-1|once|TRBV18
TGTGCCAGCTCACCACCGGGCAGCCTAAACACTGAAGCTTTCTTT
CASSPPGSLNTEAFF
>TRBD2|TRBJ2-5|-|TRBV6-5
TGTGCCAGCAGTTACTCTTCTAGCGGGGCCTGGGAGACCCAGTACTTC
CASSYSSSGAWETQYF
>-|TRBJ1-2|-|TRBV11-2
TGTGCCAGCCTTCCCGGGGGGGTTGGAGCTAACTATGGCTACACCTTC
CASLPGGVGANYGYTF
>-|TRBJ2-1|-|TRBV10-2
TGCGCCAGCAGTGTACCGCTTCAGGGCACTCTGAGCTCCTACAATGAGCAGTTCTTC
CASSVPLQGTLSSYNEQFF
>TRBD2|TRBJ2-7|-|TRBV18
TGTGCCAGCTCCCGGGGCGGGGGGACCTACGAGCAGTACTTC
CASSRGGGTYEQYF
>TRBD2|TRBJ2-1|-|TRBV5-1
TGCGCCAGCAGCTTGGGAGTGACTAGCGGCTACAATGAGCAGTTCTTC
CASSLGVTSGYNEQFF
>TRBD2|TRBJ2-7|-|TRBV18
TGTGCCAGCTCACCAGGGACTAGCGGGGGCTTAGGGGAGCAGTACTTC
CASSPGTSGGLGEQYF
>TRBD1|TRBJ1-1|-|TRBV7-9
TGTGCCAGCAGCACAAGGACAGGGGGCGAGGAAGCTTTCTTT
CASSTRTGGEEAFF
>TRBD1|TRBJ1-6|-|TRBV19
TGTGCCAGTAGTGGAAGGGACAGAAATTCACCCCTCCACTTT
CASSGRDRNSPLHF
>-|TRBJ2-1|-|TRBV28
TGTGCCAGCAGTTCAGGGTACAGCTCCTACAATGAGCAGTTCTTC
CASSSGYSSYNEQFF
>-|TRBJ1-1|-|TRBV5-1
TGCGCCAGCAGATACCTACAGTCCTACACTGAAGCTTTCTTT
CASRYLQSYTEAFF
>-|TRBJ2-1|-|TRBV29-1
TGCAGCGTTTTTAGCGAGGCGCAGTTCTTC
CSVFSEAQFF
>TRBD1|TRBJ2-3|medium-sized|TRBV7-9
TGTGCCAGCAGCGCCAGGACAGGGGAAGGGGAAGATACGCAGTATTTT
CASSARTGEGEDTQYF
>-|TRBJ1-5|-|TRBV2
TGTGCCAGCAGTGGGGGGCACCGCTTCAATCAGCCCCAGCATTTT
CASSGGHRFNQPQHF
>-|TRBJ2-7|-|TRBV15
TGTGCCACCAGCCGGGGGGGGACAGGGCATCTCGAGCAGTACTTC
CATSRGGTGHLEQYF
>TRBD1|TRBJ1-4|-|TRBV7-6
TGTGCCAGCAGCTCCGGGGACAGCGACGCAACTAATGAAAAACTGTTTTTT
CASSSGDSDATNEKLFF
>-|TRBJ2-5|once|TRBV14
TGTGCCAGCAGCCAAGAAAAGAGGCCTTACCAAGAGACCCAGTACTTC
CASSQEKRPYQETQYF
>TRBD1|TRBJ1-1|once|TRBV7-2
TGTGCCAGCAGCTTAGCGGGGTCAGGGGGCTTGAGCACTGAAGCTTTCTTT
CASSLAGSGGLSTEAFF
>-|TRBJ2-3|-|TRBV6-5
TGTGCCAGCAGTTACGAGAGGGTCAGCACAGATACGCAGTATTTT
CASSYERVSTDTQYF
>TRBD2|TRBJ2-2|-|TRBV7-9
TGTGCCAGAAGGGGGAGCGGGGGCGTCGACGGGGAGCTGTTTTTT
CARRGSGGVDGELFF
>-|TRBJ1-5|-|TRBV6-2/TRBV6-3
TGTGCCAGCAGTTTAGACAGCCTGAGCAATCAGCCCCAGCATTTT
CASSLDSLSNQPQHF
>TRBD1|TRBJ1-1|-|TRBV7-2
TGTGCCAGCAATCCAGGGGGTCTTCTGAACACTGAAGCTTTCTTT
CASNPGGLLNTEAFF
>-|TRBJ1-2|-|TRBV5-6
TGTGCCAGCAGCGTAATCAGGGCAGGCTTGAACTATGGCTACACCTTC
CASSVIRAGLNYGYTF
>TRBD1|TRBJ1-3|-|TRBV3-1/TRBV3-2
TGTGCCAGCAGCGAGACACAGGGGGCGCTCGGAAACACCATATATTTT
CASSETQGALGNTIYF
>TRBD2|TRBJ2-3|-|TRBV7-3
TGTGCCAGCAGCTTAGTGGCTAGCGGGCTTAGCACAGATACGCAGTATTTT
CASSLVASGLSTDTQYF
>-|TRBJ2-4|few|TRBV5-1
TGCGCCAGCAGCTCCCTCCAGGGGAGCCAAAACATTCAGTACTTC
CASSSLQGSQNIQYF
>TRBD1|TRBJ1-6|medium-sized|TRBV5-4
TGTGCCAGCAGCCCGGGACAGGGAAATTCACCCCTCCACTTT
CASSPGQGNSPLHF